Listed below are T cell receptor beta chains from one sample, sequenced in a study of shared clonotypes between healthy human individuals. The assay was immunoSEQ multiplex PCR, and TCRdb's table has in-frame clones only and misses some. The table records about a million clones, approximately 76% of them present only once. The specimen was memory CD4+ T cells sorted from blood. Every receptor here comes from a man in his late teens or twenties in good health. Both conserved end residues are part of each CDR3. The order of the fields is J gene, clone size, V gene, D gene, CDR3 protein, CDR3 DNA. A D gene is named only where the DNA matches it firmly. Size is omitted from some rows. Given values are once, few, many or a class for expanded clones.

TRBJ2-3 | NA | TRBV7-2 | NA | CASSFSGSTDTQYF | TGTGCCAGCAGCTTTTCAGGGAGCACAGATACGCAGTATTTT
TRBJ2-5 | NA | TRBV19 | TRBD1 | CASSIGTGVLGEETQYF | TGTGCCAGTAGTATTGGGACAGGGGTGTTAGGGGAAGAGACCCAGTACTTC
TRBJ1-6 | NA | TRBV18 | TRBD1 | CASSPADRELNSPLHF | TGTGCCAGCTCACCCGCGGACAGGGAGCTTAATTCACCCCTCCACTTT
TRBJ1-5 | NA | TRBV10-3 | NA | CAIGDRTNQPQHF | TGTGCCATAGGCGACAGGACGAATCAGCCCCAGCATTTT
TRBJ2-7 | few | TRBV6-5 | NA | CASRKDAWEQYF | TGTGCCAGCAGGAAGGACGCTTGGGAGCAGTACTTC
TRBJ2-5 | few | TRBV10-1 | NA | CASSESRGEETQYF | TGCGCCAGCAGTGAGTCCCGGGGTGAGGAGACCCAGTACTTC
TRBJ2-3 | few | TRBV2 | NA | CASSFLEGEDTQYF | TGTGCCAGCAGTTTCCTGGAGGGGGAAGATACGCAGTATTTT
TRBJ1-4 | once | TRBV19 | NA | CASSKRGLTNEKLFF | TGTGCCAGTAGTAAGCGGGGGCTAACTAATGAAAAACTGTTTTTT
TRBJ2-3 | NA | TRBV18 | NA | CASSPQSTDTQYF | TGTGCCAGCTCACCCCAGAGCACAGATACGCAGTATTTT
TRBJ2-5 | NA | TRBV19 | NA | CASSGGRAETQYF | TGTGCCAGTAGCGGCGGGCGAGCCGAGACCCAGTACTTC
TRBJ2-3 | NA | TRBV27 | NA | CASSFEGRGRDTQYF | TGTGCCAGCAGTTTTGAGGGGCGGGGTCGAGATACGCAGTATTTT
TRBJ2-7 | few | TRBV7-9 | TRBD2 | CASRTLAGAVVGEQYF | TGTGCCAGCAGGACGCTGGCGGGAGCGGTCGTTGGAGAGCAGTACTTC
TRBJ2-1 | NA | TRBV10-2 | NA | CASSESVEKQFF | TGCGCCAGCAGTGAGTCGGTAGAGAAGCAGTTCTTC
TRBJ2-7 | many | TRBV27 | TRBD2 | CASRQVSGALRSYEQYF | TGTGCCAGCCGTCAGGTGAGCGGGGCCCTTCGCTCCTACGAGCAGTACTTC
TRBJ1-3 | NA | TRBV18 | NA | CASTFGDTIYF | TGTGCCAGCACTTTCGGGGACACCATATATTTT
TRBJ1-2 | NA | TRBV29-1 | NA | CSGGREGYGYTF | TGCAGCGGGGGCAGGGAGGGCTATGGCTACACCTTC
TRBJ2-7 | NA | TRBV29-1 | TRBD2 | CSAGGAPLEQYF | TGCAGCGCCGGGGGGGCCCCGTTGGAGCAGTACTTC
TRBJ2-1 | NA | TRBV30 | NA | CAWSRGFSYNEQFF | TGTGCCTGGAGTAGAGGCTTCTCCTACAATGAGCAGTTCTTC
TRBJ1-2 | NA | TRBV7-7 | NA | CASSLGPTGLAGYTF | TGTGCTAGCAGCTTAGGTCCTACAGGGTTGGCTGGCTACACCTTC
TRBJ2-7 | NA | TRBV25-1 | NA | CASGGYPYEQYF | TGTGCCAGCGGAGGATACCCCTACGAGCAGTACTTC
TRBJ2-2 | NA | TRBV6-5 | TRBD2 | CASSYASGANTGELFF | TGTGCCAGCAGTTACGCTAGCGGGGCGAACACCGGGGAGCTGTTTTTT
TRBJ2-1 | NA | TRBV4-2 | NA | CASSPGAKAFNEQFF | TGTGCCAGCAGCCCCGGGGCCAAGGCCTTCAATGAGCAGTTCTTC
TRBJ2-7 | NA | TRBV2 | NA | CASSGSTANNYEQYF | TGTGCCAGCAGTGGGTCGACAGCCAATAACTACGAGCAGTACTTC
TRBJ1-6 | NA | TRBV6-5 | NA | CASSPRGVSPLHF | TGTGCCAGCAGTCCGCGAGGAGTCTCACCCCTCCACTTT
TRBJ2-5 | once | TRBV7-2 | NA | CASSLLDGTQYF | TGTGCCAGCTCTCTGTTGGACGGGACCCAGTACTTC
TRBJ2-7 | NA | TRBV7-9 | NA | CASSLSRHYEQYF | TGTGCCAGCAGCTTATCACGACACTACGAGCAGTACTTC
TRBJ2-1 | NA | TRBV2 | TRBD1 | CASAKTGLNEQFF | TGTGCCAGCGCAAAGACAGGGTTGAATGAGCAGTTCTTC
TRBJ2-7 | NA | TRBV5-1 | TRBD2 | CASSLGGRRYEQYF | TGCGCCAGCAGCTTGGGCGGGAGACGGTACGAGCAGTACTTC
TRBJ1-5 | many | TRBV30 | NA | CAWSGGPRVNQPQHF | TGTGCCTGGAGTGGGGGCCCCAGGGTCAATCAGCCCCAGCATTTT
TRBJ1-5 | NA | TRBV19 | NA | CASSIRSGSGYSNQPQHF | TGTGCCAGTAGTATAAGGTCAGGTTCCGGCTATAGCAATCAGCCCCAGCATTTT
TRBJ2-2 | NA | TRBV30 | NA | CAWTALEGGTGELFF | TGTGCCTGGACGGCCCTCGAGGGGGGAACCGGGGAGCTGTTTTTT
TRBJ2-2 | NA | TRBV4-3 | NA | CASSQEAGNTGELFF | TGCGCCAGCAGCCAAGAGGCGGGGAACACCGGGGAGCTGTTTTTT
TRBJ1-6 | NA | TRBV5-6 | NA | CASSLGSLGSPLHF | TGTGCCAGCAGCTTGGGTTCTCTGGGATCACCCCTCCACTTT
TRBJ2-6 | NA | TRBV12-5 | NA | CASEILGANVLTF | TGTGCTAGTGAAATATTAGGGGCCAACGTCCTGACTTTC
TRBJ2-2 | once | TRBV11-1 | TRBD2 | CASSLRGVITGELFF | TGTGCCAGCAGCTTACGGGGGGTGATTACCGGGGAGCTGTTTTTT
TRBJ2-1 | NA | TRBV18 | NA | CASSPGRVGSYNEQFF | TGTGCCAGCTCACCGGGGCGGGTCGGCTCCTACAATGAGCAGTTCTTC
TRBJ1-6 | few | TRBV6-1 | NA | CASSEVWNSPLHF | TGTGCCAGCAGTGAAGTGTGGAACTCACCCCTCCACTTT
TRBJ2-2 | NA | TRBV10-1 | NA | CASSEAAAGELFF | TGCGCCAGCAGTGAGGCAGCAGCCGGGGAGCTGTTTTTT
TRBJ1-1 | few | TRBV18 | TRBD1 | CASSQGAQDTEAFF | TGTGCCAGCTCACAGGGGGCGCAGGACACTGAAGCTTTCTTT
TRBJ2-5 | once | TRBV5-6 | TRBD2 | CASSPRSSGETQYF | TGTGCCAGCAGCCCCCGGTCTAGCGGGGAGACCCAGTACTTC
TRBJ1-6 | once | TRBV5-6 | NA | CASSFSGASSPLHF | TGTGCCAGCAGCTTCTCAGGGGCCAGTTCACCCCTCCACTTT
TRBJ2-3 | few | TRBV10-3 | TRBD1 | CAISDRATDTQYF | TGTGCCATCAGCGACAGGGCCACAGATACGCAGTATTTT
TRBJ2-7 | NA | TRBV6-6 | TRBD2 | CASRAGMSHEQYF | TGTGCCAGCAGAGCGGGAATGTCCCACGAGCAGTACTTC
TRBJ2-3 | NA | TRBV19 | NA | CASSLPGVPDTQYF | TGTGCCAGTAGTTTGCCAGGGGTCCCAGATACGCAGTATTTT
TRBJ2-7 | NA | TRBV5-5 | TRBD1 | CASSSGDRVSGQYF | TGTGCCAGCAGCTCGGGGGACAGGGTATCGGGGCAGTACTTC
TRBJ1-5 | NA | TRBV10-3 | NA | CAISESGGNQPQHF | TGTGCCATCAGTGAGTCAGGAGGGAATCAGCCCCAGCATTTT
TRBJ2-5 | few | TRBV7-6 | NA | CASSSAGLETQYF | TGTGCCAGCAGCTCCGCGGGGCTGGAGACCCAGTACTTC
TRBJ1-2 | NA | TRBV5-8 | NA | CASSRVSGVYGYTF | TGTGCCAGCAGCCGGGTTTCCGGGGTCTATGGCTACACCTTC
TRBJ2-5 | NA | TRBV19 | TRBD2 | CASSTLAGGLETQYF | TGTGCCAGTAGTACGCTAGCGGGAGGTTTAGAGACCCAGTACTTC
TRBJ2-1 | NA | TRBV4-1 | TRBD2 | CASSQGLPTGGYNEQFF | TGCGCCAGCAGCCAAGGTCTTCCAACGGGGGGATACAATGAGCAGTTCTTC
TRBJ1-2 | NA | TRBV11-2 | TRBD1 | CASSLQGAHTF | TGTGCCAGCAGCTTGCAGGGGGCCCACACCTTC
TRBJ2-7 | NA | TRBV11-2 | TRBD1 | CASSQGTGGIEQYF | TGTGCCAGCAGCCAAGGGACAGGGGGCATCGAGCAGTACTTC